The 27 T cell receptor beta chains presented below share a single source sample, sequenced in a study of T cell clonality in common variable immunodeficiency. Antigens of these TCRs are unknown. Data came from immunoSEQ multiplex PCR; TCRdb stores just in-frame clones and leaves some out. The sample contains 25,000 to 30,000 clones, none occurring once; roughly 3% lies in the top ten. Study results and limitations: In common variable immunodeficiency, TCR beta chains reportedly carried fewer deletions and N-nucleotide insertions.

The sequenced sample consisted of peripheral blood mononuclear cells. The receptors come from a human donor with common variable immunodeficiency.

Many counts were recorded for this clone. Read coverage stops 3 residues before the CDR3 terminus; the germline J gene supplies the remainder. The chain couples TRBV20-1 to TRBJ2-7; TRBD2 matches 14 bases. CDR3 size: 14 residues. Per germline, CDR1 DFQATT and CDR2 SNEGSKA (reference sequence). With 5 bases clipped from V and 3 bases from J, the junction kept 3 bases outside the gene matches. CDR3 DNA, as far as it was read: TGCAGTGCTTCTGGGACTAGCGGGGGCTACGAG. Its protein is CSASGTSGGYE. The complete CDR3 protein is CSASGTSGGYEQYF.

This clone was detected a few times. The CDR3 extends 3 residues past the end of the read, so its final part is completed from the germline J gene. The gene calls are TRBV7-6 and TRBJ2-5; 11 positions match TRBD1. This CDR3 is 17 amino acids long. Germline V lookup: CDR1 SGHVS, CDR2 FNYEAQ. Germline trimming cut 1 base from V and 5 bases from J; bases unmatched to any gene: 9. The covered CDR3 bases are TGTGCCAGCAGCTTAGGACGAAAGGACAGGGGGCACGAGACC. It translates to CASSLGRKDRGHET. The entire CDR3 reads CASSLGRKDRGHETQYF.

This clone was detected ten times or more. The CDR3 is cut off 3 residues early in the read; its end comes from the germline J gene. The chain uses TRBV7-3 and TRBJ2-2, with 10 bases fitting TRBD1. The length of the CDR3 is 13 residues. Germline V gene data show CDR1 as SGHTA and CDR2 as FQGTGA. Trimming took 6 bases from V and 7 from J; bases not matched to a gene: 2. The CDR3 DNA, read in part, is TGTGCCAGCAGGGGACAGGGGAGCGGGGAG. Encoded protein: CASRGQGSGE. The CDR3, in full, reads CASRGQGSGELFF. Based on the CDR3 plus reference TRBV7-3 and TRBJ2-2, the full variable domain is GAGVSQTPSNKVTEKGKYVELRCDPISGHTALYWYRQSLGQGPEFLIYFQGTGAADDSGLPNDRFFAVRPEGSVSTLKIQRTERGDSAVYLCASRGQGSGELFFGEGSRLTVL.

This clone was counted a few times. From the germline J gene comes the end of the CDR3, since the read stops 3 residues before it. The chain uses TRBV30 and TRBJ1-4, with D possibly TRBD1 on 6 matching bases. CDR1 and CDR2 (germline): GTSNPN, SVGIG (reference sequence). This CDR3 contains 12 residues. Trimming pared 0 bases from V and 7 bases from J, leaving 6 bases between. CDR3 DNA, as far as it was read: TGTGCCTGGAGTGTGGGGGCTGAAAAA. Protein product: CAWSVGAEK. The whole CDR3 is CAWSVGAEKLFF.

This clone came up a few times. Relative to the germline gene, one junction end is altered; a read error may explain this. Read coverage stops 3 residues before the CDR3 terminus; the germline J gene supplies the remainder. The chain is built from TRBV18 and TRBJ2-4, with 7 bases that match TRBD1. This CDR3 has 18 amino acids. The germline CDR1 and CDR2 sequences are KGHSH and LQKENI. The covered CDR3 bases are TGTGCCAGCTTACCACCGATCATGACAGGGATTGACAAAAACATT. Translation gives CASLPPIMTGIDKNI. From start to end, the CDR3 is CASLPPIMTGIDKNIQYF.

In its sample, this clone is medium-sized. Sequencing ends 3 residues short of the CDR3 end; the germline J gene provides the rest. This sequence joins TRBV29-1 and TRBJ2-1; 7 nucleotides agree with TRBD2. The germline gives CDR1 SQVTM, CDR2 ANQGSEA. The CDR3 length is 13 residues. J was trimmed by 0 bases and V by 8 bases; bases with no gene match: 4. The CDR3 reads CSSRTSSYNEQFF. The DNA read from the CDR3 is TGCAGCTCGCGGACTAGCTCCTACAATGAG.

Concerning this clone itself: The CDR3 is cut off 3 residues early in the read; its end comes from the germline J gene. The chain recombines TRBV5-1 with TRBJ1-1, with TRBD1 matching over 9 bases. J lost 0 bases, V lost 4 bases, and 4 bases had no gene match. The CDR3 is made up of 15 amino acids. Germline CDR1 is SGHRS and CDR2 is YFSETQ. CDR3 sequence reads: CASSGGTGMNTEAFF. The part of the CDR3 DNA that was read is TGCGCCAGCAGCGGGGGGACAGGGATGAACACTGAA.

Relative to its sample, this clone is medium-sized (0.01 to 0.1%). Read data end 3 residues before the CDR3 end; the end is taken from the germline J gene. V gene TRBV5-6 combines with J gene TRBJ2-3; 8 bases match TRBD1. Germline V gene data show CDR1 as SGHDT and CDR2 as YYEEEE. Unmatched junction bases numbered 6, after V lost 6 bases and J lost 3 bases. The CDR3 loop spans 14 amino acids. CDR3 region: CASNAGGLTDTQYF. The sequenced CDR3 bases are TGTGCCAGCAACGCAGGGGGCTTGACAGATACG.

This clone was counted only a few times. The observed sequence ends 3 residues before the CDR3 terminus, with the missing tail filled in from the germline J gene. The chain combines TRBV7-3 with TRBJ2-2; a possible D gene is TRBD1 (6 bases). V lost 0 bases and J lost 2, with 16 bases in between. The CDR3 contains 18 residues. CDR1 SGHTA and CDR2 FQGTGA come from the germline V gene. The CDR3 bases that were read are TGTGCCAGCAGCTTAACGGGCAGGGGCGCCGGTAACACCGGGGAG. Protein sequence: CASSLTGRGAGNTGE. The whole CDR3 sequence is CASSLTGRGAGNTGELFF. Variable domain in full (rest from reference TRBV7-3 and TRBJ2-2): GAGVSQTPSNKVTEKGKYVELRCDPISGHTALYWYRQSLGQGPEFLIYFQGTGAADDSGLPNDRFFAVRPEGSVSTLKIQRTERGDSAVYLCASSLTGRGAGNTGELFFGEGSRLTVL.

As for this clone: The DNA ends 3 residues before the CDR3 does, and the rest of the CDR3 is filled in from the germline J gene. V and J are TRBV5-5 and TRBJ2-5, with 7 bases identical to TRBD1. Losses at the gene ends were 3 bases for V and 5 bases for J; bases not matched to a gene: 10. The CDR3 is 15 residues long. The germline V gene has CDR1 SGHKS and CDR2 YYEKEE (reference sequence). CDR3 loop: CASSSGTVFLETQYF. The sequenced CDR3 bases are TGTGCCAGCAGCTCCGGGACAGTATTTTTGGAGACC.

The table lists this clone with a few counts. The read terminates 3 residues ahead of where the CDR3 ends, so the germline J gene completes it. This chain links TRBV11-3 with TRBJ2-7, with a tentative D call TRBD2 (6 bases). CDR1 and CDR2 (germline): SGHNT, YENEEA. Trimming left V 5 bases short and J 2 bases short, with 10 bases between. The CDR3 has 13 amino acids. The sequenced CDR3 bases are TGTGCCAGCAGCATCGGGACTGCCTACGAG. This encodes CASSIGTAYE. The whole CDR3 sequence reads CASSIGTAYEQYF.

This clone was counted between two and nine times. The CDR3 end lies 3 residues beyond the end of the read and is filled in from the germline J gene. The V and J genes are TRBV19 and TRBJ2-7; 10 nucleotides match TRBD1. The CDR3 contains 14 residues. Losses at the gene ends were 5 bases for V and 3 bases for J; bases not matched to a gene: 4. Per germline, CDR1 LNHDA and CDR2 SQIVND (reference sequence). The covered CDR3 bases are TGTGCCAGTAGTCTGGGACAGGGGCGCTACGAG. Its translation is CASSLGQGRYE. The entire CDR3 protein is CASSLGQGRYEQYF. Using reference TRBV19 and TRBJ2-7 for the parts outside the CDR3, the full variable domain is DGGITQSPKYLFRKEGQNVTLSCEQNLNHDAMYWYRQDPGQGLRLIYYSQIVNDFQKGDIAEGYSVSREKKESFPLTVTSAQKNPTAFYLCASSLGQGRYEQYFGPGTRLTVT.

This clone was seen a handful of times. The sequenced part of the CDR3 DNA is TGTGCCAGCAGCTTGTACAGGGAGGATGAG. This sequence encodes CASSLYREDE. The entire CDR3 sequence reads CASSLYREDEQFF. V gene TRBV7-2 combines with J gene TRBJ2-1; possibly TRBD1 or TRBD2 for D (6 bases each). The CDR3 end falls 3 residues outside the read, so it is completed with the germline J gene. V dropped 3 bases and J dropped 8 bases, with 11 bases sitting between them. There are 13 residues in the CDR3. The germline V gene encodes CDR1 SGHTA and CDR2 FQGNSA.

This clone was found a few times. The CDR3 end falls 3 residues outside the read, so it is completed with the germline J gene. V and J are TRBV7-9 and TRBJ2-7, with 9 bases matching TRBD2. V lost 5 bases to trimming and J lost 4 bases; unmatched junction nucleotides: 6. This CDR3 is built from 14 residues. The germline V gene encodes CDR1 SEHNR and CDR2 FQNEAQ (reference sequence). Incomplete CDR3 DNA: TGTGCCAGCAGCGCGGGGGGGCTTCCTTACGAG. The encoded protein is CASSAGGLPYE. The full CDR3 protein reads CASSAGGLPYEQYF. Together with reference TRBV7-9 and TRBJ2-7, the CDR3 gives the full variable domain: DTGVSQNPRHKITKRGQNVTFRCDPISEHNRLYWYRQTLGQGPEFLTYFQNEAQLEKSRLLSDRFSAERPKGSFSTLEIQRTEQGDSAMYLCASSAGGLPYEQYFGPGTRLTVT.

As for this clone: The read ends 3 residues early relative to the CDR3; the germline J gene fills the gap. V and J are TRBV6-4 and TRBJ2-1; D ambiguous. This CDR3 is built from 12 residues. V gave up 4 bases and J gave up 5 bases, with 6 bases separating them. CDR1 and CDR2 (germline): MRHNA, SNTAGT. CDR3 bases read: TGTGCCAGCAGTGGTCAGAACAATGAG. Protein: CASSGQNNE. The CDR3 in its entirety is CASSGQNNEQFF.

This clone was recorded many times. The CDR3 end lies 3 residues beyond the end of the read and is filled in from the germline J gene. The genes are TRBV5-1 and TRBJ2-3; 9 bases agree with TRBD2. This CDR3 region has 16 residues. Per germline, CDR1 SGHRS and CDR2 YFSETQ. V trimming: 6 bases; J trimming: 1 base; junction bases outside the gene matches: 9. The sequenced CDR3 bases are TGCGCCAGCAACGAGGGGACTAGCTCGGGCACAGATACG. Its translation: CASNEGTSSGTDT. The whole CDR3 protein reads CASNEGTSSGTDTQYF.

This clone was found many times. The DNA read from the CDR3 is TGTGCCAGCCAACGACAGGGGGCAGCGAACACTGAA. This encodes CASQRQGAANTE. The full CDR3 is CASQRQGAANTEAFF. This chain uses TRBV7-9 with TRBJ1-1; 10 nucleotides line up with TRBD1. Read coverage stops 3 residues before the CDR3 terminus; the germline J gene supplies the remainder. CDR1 is SEHNR, CDR2 FQNEAQ, per germline (reference sequence). There are 15 residues in the CDR3. V gave up 8 bases and J gave up 1 base; unmatched junction bases: 7.

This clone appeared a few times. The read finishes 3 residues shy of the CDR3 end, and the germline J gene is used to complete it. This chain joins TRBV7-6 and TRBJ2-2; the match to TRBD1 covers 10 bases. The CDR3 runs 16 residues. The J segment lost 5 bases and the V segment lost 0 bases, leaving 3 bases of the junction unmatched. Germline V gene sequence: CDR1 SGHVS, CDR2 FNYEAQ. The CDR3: CASSLAGTGETGELFF. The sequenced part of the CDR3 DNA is TGTGCCAGCAGCTTAGCGGGGACAGGGGAAACCGGGGAG.

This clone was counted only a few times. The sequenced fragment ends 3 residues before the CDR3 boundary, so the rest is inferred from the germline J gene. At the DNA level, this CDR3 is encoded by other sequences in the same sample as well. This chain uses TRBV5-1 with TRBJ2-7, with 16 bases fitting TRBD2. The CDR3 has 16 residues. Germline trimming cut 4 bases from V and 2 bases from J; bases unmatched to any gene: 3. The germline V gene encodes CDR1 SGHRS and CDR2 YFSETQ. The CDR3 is CASSPGTSGGAYEQYF. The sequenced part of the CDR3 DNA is TGCGCCAGCAGCCCGGGGACTAGCGGGGGGGCCTACGAG.

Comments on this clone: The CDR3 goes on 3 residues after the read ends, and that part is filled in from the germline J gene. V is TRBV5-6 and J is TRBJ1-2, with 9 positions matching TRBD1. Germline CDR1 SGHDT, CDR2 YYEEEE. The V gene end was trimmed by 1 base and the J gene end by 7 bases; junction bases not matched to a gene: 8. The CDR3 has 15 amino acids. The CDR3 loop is CASSLPGQGQGGYTF. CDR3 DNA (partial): TGTGCCAGCAGCTTGCCTGGACAGGGGCAGGGTGGC.

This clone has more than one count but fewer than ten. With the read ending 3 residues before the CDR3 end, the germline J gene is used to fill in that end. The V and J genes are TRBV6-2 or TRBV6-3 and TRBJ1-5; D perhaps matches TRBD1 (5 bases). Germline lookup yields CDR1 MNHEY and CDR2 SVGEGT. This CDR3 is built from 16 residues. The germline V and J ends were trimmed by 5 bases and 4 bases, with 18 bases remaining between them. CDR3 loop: CASSRRIGTANQPQHF. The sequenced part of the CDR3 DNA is TGTGCCAGCAGTCGGCGAATCGGGACTGCGAATCAGCCC.

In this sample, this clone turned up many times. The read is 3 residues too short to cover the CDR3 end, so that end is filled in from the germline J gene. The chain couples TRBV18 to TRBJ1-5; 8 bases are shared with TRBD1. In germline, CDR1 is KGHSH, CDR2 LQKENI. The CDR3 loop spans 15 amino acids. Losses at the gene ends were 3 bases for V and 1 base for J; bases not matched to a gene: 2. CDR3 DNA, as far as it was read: TGTGCCAGCTCACCCCAGGGGGCGAGCAATCAGCCC. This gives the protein CASSPQGASNQP. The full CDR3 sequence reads CASSPQGASNQPQHF.

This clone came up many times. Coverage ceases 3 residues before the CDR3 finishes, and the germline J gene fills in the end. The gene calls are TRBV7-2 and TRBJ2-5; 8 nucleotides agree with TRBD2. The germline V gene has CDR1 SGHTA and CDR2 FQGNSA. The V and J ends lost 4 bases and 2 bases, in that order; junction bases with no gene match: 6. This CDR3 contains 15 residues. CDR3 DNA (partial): TGTGCCAGCAGCTCAACAGCGGGGGCACAAGAGACC. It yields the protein CASSSTAGAQET. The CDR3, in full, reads CASSSTAGAQETQYF.

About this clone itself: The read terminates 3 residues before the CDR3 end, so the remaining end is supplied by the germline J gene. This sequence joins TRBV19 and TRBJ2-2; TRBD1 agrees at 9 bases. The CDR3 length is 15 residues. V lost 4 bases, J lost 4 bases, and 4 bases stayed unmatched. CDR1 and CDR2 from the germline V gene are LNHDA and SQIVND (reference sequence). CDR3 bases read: TGTGCCAGTAGTACGACAGGGGGGGCCACCGGGGAG. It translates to CASSTTGGATGE. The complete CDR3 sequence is CASSTTGGATGELFF.

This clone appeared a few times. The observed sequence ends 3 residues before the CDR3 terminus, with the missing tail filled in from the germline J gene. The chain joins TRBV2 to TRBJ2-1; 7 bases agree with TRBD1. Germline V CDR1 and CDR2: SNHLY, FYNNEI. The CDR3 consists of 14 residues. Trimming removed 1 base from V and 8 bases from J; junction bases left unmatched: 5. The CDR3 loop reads CASSEGHRGDEQFF. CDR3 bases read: TGTGCCAGCAGTGAAGGGCACAGGGGAGATGAG.

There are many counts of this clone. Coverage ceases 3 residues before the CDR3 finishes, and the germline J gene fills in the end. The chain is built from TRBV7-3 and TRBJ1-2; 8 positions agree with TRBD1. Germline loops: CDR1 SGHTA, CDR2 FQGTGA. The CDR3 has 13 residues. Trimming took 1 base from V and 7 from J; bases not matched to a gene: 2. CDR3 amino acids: CASSLNQGAGYTF. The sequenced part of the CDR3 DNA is TGTGCCAGCAGCTTAAACCAGGGGGCTGGC.

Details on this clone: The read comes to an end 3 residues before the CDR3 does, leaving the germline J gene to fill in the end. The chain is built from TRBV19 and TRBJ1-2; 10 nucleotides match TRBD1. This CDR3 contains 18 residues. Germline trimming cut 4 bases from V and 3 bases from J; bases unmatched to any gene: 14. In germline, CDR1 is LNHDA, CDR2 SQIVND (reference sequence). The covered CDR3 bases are TGTGCCAGTAGTACATCCCGACCGGGACAGGGGCCTCACTATGGC. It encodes CASSTSRPGQGPHYG. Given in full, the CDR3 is CASSTSRPGQGPHYGYTF.